These 8 T cell receptor beta chains came from one sample sequenced in a study of T cells in women clearing cervical HPV infection listed by TCRdb under 2018. The library was built by means of the immunoSEQ multiplex PCR assay. The source is immuneACCESS, and TCRdb retained only in-frame sequences with V and J called. Part of the clones is not carried over; for the studies checked, unresolved V genes explain less than half of this, and the remainder is unexplained. This specimen's table enumerates roughly 34,000 clones. The ten largest account for under 8% of the sample. Material: blood buffy coat. These receptors all stem from a woman between 18 and 70 years old with a cervical HPV16 infection that either progressed to CIN3+ or cleared (not recorded which).

As concerns this clone: The read finishes 3 residues shy of the CDR3 end, and the germline J gene is used to complete it. The chain combines TRBV2 with TRBJ2-7; D is perhaps TRBD1 (5 bases). This CDR3 spans 14 amino acids. The germline V and J ends were trimmed by 5 bases and 1 base, with 12 bases remaining between them. Germline lookup yields CDR1 SNHLY and CDR2 FYNNEI. The CDR3 protein is CASSQAGRSYEQYF. The sequenced part of the CDR3 DNA is TGTGCCAGCAGTCAGGCAGGGCGATCCTACGAG.

A word on this clone: Sequencing ends 3 residues short of the CDR3 end; the germline J gene provides the rest. The V and J genes are TRBV11-2 and TRBJ1-3; D ambiguous. Germline assignment: CDR1 SGHAT and CDR2 FQNNGV. The CDR3 consists of 12 residues. V lost 7 bases and J 0 bases, leaving 4 bases between the germline ends. The CDR3 loop reads CASTLSGNTIYF. The covered CDR3 bases are TGTGCCAGCACCCTCTCTGGAAACACC.

On this clone itself: The read terminates 3 residues before the CDR3 end, so the remaining end is supplied by the germline J gene. The genes are TRBV2 and TRBJ1-2; maybe TRBD1 (5 bases). The CDR3 has 15 amino acids. The germline gives CDR1 SNHLY, CDR2 FYNNEI. The CDR3 DNA, read in part, is TGTGCCAGCAGTGAAGCGGGAGGGGCCCTGAGCGAC. This codes for CASSEAGGALSD. In full, the CDR3 reads CASSEAGGALSDYTF.

A word on this clone: The CDR3 is cut off 3 residues early in the read; its end comes from the germline J gene. The chain couples TRBV10-3 to TRBJ2-5; possibly TRBD2 for D (7 bases). The germline gives CDR1 ENHRY, CDR2 SYGVKD. V lost 5 bases and J lost 5, with 18 bases in between. CDR3 length: 15 residues. This chain's CDR3 is CAISPSGGGAETQYF. The part of the CDR3 DNA that was read is TGTGCCATCAGTCCCAGCGGCGGGGGCGCGGAGACC.

A note on this clone: The junction departs from germline at one end; a sequencing error may be responsible. The read ends 3 residues early relative to the CDR3; the germline J gene fills the gap. The chain links TRBV4-2 to TRBJ1-2; D remains unclear. The germline V gene has CDR1 LGHNA and CDR2 YNFKEQ. CDR3 length: 16 amino acids. The CDR3 spells CASSQDFTVFDYGYTF. CDR3 DNA, as far as it was read: TGCGCCAGCAGCCAAGATTTTACGGTTTTTGACTATGGC.

With regard to this clone: The read stops 3 residues short of the end of the CDR3; the missing end is completed from the germline J gene. V is TRBV30 and J is TRBJ2-3; possibly TRBD2 for D (7 bases). The CDR3 contains 17 residues. Trimming shortened V by 0 bases and J by 2 bases, and 18 bases separated the two germline ends. From germline, CDR1 is GTSNPN and CDR2 SVGIG (reference sequence). CDR3 residues: CAWSVLNPGGHTDTQYF. Partial CDR3 DNA: TGTGCCTGGAGTGTCTTAAACCCGGGGGGCCACACAGATACG.

Concerning this clone: The read is 3 residues too short to cover the CDR3 end, so that end is filled in from the germline J gene. This chain links TRBV5-4 with TRBJ1-1; TRBD1 matches at 11 bases. V lost 7 bases and J lost 4; bases outside the gene matches: 9. Germline CDR1 is SGHNT and CDR2 is YYREEE (reference sequence). CDR3 length: 15 residues. The sequenced part of the CDR3 DNA is TGTGCCAGCGCGGACAGGGGGCTTTTGGGCACTGAA. Amino acid sequence: CASADRGLLGTE. The full CDR3 protein reads CASADRGLLGTEAFF. The variable domain in full, completed from reference TRBV5-4 and TRBJ1-1, reads ETGVTQSPTHLIKTRGQQVTLRCSSQSGHNTVSWYQQALGQGPQFIFQYYREEENGRGNFPPRFSGLQFPNYSSELNVNALELDDSALYLCASADRGLLGTEAFFGQGTRLTVV.

For this clone: The read terminates 3 residues before the CDR3 end, so the remaining end is supplied by the germline J gene. This sequence joins TRBV30 and TRBJ1-2; 9 bases agree with TRBD1. CDR3 length: 13 residues. The germline gives CDR1 GTSNPN, CDR2 SVGIG (reference sequence). The CDR3 reads CAWSTRTGEGYTF. The sequenced CDR3 bases are TGTGCCTGGAGTACCCGGACAGGGGAGGGC.